The entry that follows covers one TCR beta chain sequence. V trimming: 5 bases; J trimming: 16 bases; junction bases outside the gene matches: 3. CDR1 and CDR2 (germline): MNHNY, SVGAGI (reference sequence). This CDR3 region has 11 residues. These data originate in a study of radiotherapy plus CTLA-4 blockade in lung cancer. Looking at the study overall: With over 25% of patients having disease control, objective responses were seen in 15% to 20%.

The repertoire was sequenced with immunoSEQ multiplex PCR; TCRdb's copy has only in-frame clones and lacks some. The sample carries fewer than 45,000 clones, 72% recorded once. This TCR came from a human donor with non-small cell lung cancer who had stable disease on radiotherapy plus ipilimumab. The V and J genes are TRBV6-6 and TRBJ2-1, with 12 bases matching TRBD1. The source was peripheral blood, collected from a patient treated with radiotherapy plus ipilimumab. DNA for the CDR3: TGTGCCAGCAGTCTCGGGACAGGGGGCTTCTTC. It encodes CASSLGTGGFF.